These 10 T cell receptor beta chains were all obtained from the same sample, sequenced in a study of shared clonotypes between healthy human individuals (dated by TCRdb to about 2020). Library generation was performed with the immunoSEQ multiplex PCR assay. The immuneACCESS repertoire file appears here via TCRdb, limited to in-frame rearrangements. These files lack a portion of the clones; in checked studies, under half of the deficit traces to unresolved V genes, and the cause of the others is not known. This sample has 2 million to 2.5 million clones in its table, and 90% to 95% of those were observed once. The ten largest clones capture 0.39% of the sample. The sample comprised naive CD4+ T cells from PBMCs. The cell subset or site label for this specimen denotes: CD45RA+ positively selected. The receptors derive from a man younger than 30 in good health. Some clones in this sample may be carry-over from other donors' samples.

This chain connects TRBV5-1 to TRBJ2-5, with 7 bases fitting TRBD1. CDR1 is SGHRS and CDR2 is YFSETQ in the germline V gene. There are 15 residues in the CDR3. J lost 2 bases, V lost 3 bases, and 7 bases had no gene match. CDR3 coding DNA: TGCGCCAGCAGCTCCGGGACAGACTTTCAAGAGACCCAGTACTTC. It specifies CASSSGTDFQETQYF.

The CDR3 DNA reads TGCAGCGTTGGAAGTCAGGTAGCCAAAAACATTCAGTACTTC. Amino acids: CSVGSQVAKNIQYF. The chain links TRBV29-1 to TRBJ2-4, with unresolved D. Per germline, CDR1 SQVTM and CDR2 ANQGSEA. The CDR3 runs 14 residues. Trimming pared 4 bases from V and 0 bases from J, leaving 10 bases between.

J is TRBJ1-2 and V is TRBV18; no firm D call. The length of the CDR3 is 13 residues. Germline V gives CDR1 KGHSH, CDR2 LQKENI. V lost 6 bases, J lost 7 bases, and 15 bases lay in between. In nucleotides, the CDR3 is TGTGCCAGCTCCATGGCTGAGTTTGGTGGCTACACCTTC. Translated: CASSMAEFGGYTF.

The chain has TRBV7-2 and TRBJ1-3; D uncertain. This CDR3 is 15 amino acids long. Trimming stripped 3 bases from V and 0 bases from J, with 9 bases between. CDR1 is SGHTA and CDR2 is FQGNSA in the germline V gene. The CDR3, as DNA: TGTGCCAGCAGCTTTCGCGGAGGCTCTGGAAACACCATATATTTT. As protein: CASSFRGGSGNTIYF.

V gene TRBV7-2 combines with J gene TRBJ2-7; perhaps TRBD1 as D (6 bases). Germline CDR1 is SGHTA and CDR2 is FQGNSA. The V end lost 1 base, the J end lost 0 bases, and 13 bases lay between the germline ends. The CDR3 is 16 amino acids. DNA for the CDR3: TGTGCCAGCAGCTTAGATATTCGGACAGCCTCCTACGAGCAGTACTTC. Its protein product is CASSLDIRTASYEQYF.

The rearrangement uses TRBV9 and TRBJ2-5; D perhaps matches TRBD2 (6 bases). The CDR3 contains 14 residues. Germline V CDR1 and CDR2: SGDLS, YYNGEE. Trimming took off 6 bases at V and 5 bases at J, with 17 bases between the two ends. The CDR3 sequence is CASTASFSGETQYF. DNA of the CDR3: TGTGCCAGCACCGCCTCTTTCAGCGGGGAGACCCAGTACTTC.

The chain employs TRBV27 and TRBJ2-5; tentative D call: TRBD1 (6 bases). The CDR3 extends over 15 amino acids. CDR1 is MNHEY, CDR2 SMNVEV, per germline (reference sequence). V was shortened by 5 bases and J by 1 base, with 14 bases between the two germline ends. The CDR3 DNA reads as TGTGCCAGCAGTCCCCAGGGGTTTGGCCAAGAGACCCAGTACTTC. Its protein is CASSPQGFGQETQYF.

A note on this clone: The same CDR3 arises from other DNA sequences in this sample as well. The J gene is TRBJ1-1, the V gene TRBV6-6, with D uncertain. Germline values: CDR1 MNHNY, CDR2 SVGAGI (reference sequence). V lost 6 bases and J 1 base, leaving 6 bases between the germline ends. The CDR3 consists of 12 residues. The CDR3 bases are TGTGCCAGCAGGACCGGGAACACTGAAGCTTTCTTT. It specifies CASRTGNTEAFF.

V usage is TRBV5-6 and J usage is TRBJ2-5; maybe TRBD1 (6 bases). Germline lookup yields CDR1 SGHDT and CDR2 YYEEEE. V dropped 1 base and J dropped 2 bases, with 9 bases sitting between them. This CDR3 region has 14 residues. CDR3 loop: CASSLMGAQETQYF. DNA of the CDR3: TGTGCCAGCAGCTTGATGGGGGCACAAGAGACCCAGTACTTC.

The V call is TRBV7-3, the J call TRBJ2-7, with D maybe TRBD2 (5 bases). The CDR3 loop spans 14 amino acids. Trimming shortened V by 2 bases and J by 4 bases, and 12 bases separated the two germline ends. Germline V lookup: CDR1 SGHTA, CDR2 FQGTGA. DNA for the CDR3: TGTGCCAGCAGCTTACTGCGGACTGTTTACGAGCAGTACTTC. Its protein product is CASSLLRTVYEQYF.